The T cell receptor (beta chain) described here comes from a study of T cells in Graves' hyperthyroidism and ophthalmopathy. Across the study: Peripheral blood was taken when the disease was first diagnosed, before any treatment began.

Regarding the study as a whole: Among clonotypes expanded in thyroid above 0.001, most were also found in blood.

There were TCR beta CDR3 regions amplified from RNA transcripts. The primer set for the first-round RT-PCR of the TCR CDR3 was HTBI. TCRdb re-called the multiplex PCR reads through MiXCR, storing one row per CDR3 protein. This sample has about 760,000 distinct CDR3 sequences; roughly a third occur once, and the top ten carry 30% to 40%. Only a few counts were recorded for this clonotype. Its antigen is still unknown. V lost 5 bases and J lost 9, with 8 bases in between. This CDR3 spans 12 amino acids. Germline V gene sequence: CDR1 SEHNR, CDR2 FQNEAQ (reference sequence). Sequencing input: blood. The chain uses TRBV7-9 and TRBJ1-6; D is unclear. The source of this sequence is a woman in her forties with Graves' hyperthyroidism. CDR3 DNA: TGTGCCAGCAGCGCTAGGGTTTCACCCCTCCACTTT. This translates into CASSARVSPLHF.